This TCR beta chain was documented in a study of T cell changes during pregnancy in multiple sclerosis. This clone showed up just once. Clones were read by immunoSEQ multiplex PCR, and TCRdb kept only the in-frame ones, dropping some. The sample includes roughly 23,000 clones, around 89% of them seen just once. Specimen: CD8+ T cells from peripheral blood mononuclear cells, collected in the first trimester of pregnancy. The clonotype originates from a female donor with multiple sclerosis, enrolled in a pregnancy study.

The CDR3 DNA reads TGTGCCAGCAGCCCCACAGGGAACGAGCAGTTCTTC. Protein sequence: CASSPTGNEQFF. This rearrangement joins TRBV7-6 to TRBJ2-1; D perhaps matches TRBD1 (6 bases). This CDR3 has 12 residues. The germline V and J ends were trimmed by 5 bases and 10 bases, with 12 bases remaining between them. Germline assignment: CDR1 SGHVS and CDR2 FNYEAQ.